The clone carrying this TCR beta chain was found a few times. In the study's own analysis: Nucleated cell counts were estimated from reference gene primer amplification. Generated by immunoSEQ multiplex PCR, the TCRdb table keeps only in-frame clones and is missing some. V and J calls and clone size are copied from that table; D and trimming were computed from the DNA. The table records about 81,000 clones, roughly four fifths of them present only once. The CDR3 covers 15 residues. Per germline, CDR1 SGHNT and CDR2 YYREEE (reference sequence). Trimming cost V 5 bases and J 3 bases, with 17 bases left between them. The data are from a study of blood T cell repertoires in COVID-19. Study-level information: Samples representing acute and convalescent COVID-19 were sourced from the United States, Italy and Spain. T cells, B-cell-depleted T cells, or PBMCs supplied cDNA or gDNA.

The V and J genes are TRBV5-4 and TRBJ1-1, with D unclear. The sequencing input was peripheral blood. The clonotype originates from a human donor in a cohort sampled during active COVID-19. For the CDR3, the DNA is TGTGCCAGCAGGCCTCACGGAGGCACCGACACTGAAGCTTTCTTT. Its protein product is CASRPHGGTDTEAFF. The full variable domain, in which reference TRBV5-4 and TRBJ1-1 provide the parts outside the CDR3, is ETGVTQSPTHLIKTRGQQVTLRCSSQSGHNTVSWYQQALGQGPQFIFQYYREEENGRGNFPPRFSGLQFPNYSSELNVNALELDDSALYLCASRPHGGTDTEAFFGQGTRLTVV.